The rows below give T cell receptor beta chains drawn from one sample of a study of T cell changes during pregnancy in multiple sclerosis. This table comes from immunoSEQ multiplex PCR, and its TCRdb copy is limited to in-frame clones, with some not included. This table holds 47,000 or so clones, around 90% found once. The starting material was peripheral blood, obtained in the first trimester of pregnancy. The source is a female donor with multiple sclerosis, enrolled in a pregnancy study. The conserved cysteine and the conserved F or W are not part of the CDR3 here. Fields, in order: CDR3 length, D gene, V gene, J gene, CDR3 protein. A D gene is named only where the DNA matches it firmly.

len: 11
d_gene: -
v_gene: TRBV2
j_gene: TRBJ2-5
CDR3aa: ASTRVFRETQY

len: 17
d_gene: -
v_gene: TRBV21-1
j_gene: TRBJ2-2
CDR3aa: ASSNSAGGSPKVTGELF

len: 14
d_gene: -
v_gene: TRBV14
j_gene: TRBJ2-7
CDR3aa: ASSQDPTVVLYEQY

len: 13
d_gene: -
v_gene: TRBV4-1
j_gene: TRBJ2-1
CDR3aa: ASARGEGSYNEQF

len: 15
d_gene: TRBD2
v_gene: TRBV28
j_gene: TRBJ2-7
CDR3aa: ASTLRPGTSLSYEQY

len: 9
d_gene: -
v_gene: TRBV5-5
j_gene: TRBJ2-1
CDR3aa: ASSLGGKEF

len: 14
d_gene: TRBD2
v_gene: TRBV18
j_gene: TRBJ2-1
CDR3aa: ASSPPERGGTNEQF

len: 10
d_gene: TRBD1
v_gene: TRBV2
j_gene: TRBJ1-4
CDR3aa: ASSGDRRDST

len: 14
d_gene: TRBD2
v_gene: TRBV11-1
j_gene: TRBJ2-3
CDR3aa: ASSYRSGGVTDTQY

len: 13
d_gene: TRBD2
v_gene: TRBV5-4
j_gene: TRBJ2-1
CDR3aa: ASSKLAGGYNEQF

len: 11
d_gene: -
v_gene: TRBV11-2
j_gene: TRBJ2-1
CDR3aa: ASSLGRNNEQF

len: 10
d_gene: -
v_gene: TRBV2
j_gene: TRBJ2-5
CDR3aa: ASVEIQETQY

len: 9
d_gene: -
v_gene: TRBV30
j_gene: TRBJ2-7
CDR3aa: AWSVSYEQY

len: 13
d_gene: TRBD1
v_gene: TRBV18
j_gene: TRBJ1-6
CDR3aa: ASSNGQVVNSPLH

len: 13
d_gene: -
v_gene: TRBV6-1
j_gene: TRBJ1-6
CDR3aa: ASRTGTSHNSPLH

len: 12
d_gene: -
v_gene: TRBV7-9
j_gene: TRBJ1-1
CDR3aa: ASRDRQLNTEAF

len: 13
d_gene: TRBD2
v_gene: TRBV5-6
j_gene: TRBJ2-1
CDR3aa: ASSLGWGGGNEQF

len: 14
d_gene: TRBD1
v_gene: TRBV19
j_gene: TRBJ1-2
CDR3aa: ASSIYTGGNLYGYT

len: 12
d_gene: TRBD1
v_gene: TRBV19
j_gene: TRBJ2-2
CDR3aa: ASRGQGYTGELF

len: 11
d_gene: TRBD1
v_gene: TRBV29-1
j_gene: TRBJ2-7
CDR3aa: SVGTGSGSEQY

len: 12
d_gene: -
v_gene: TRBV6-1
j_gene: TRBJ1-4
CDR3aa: ASSRVPTNEKLF

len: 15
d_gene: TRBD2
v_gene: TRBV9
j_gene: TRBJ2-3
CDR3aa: ASSVSGLAGGTDTQY

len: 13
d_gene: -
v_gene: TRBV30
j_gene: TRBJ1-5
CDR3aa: AWSTGLYGNQPQH

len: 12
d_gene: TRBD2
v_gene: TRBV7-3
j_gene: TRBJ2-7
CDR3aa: ASSPGTSPYEQY

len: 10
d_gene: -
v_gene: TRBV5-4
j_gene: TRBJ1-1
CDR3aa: ASSSKNTEAF

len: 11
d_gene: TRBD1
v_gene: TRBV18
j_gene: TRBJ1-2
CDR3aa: ASSRRTGVGYT

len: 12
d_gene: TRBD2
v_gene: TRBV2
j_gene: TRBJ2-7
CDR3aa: ASSSAGVDYEQY

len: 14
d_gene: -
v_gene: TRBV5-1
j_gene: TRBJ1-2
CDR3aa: ASSLSYSRLSYGYT

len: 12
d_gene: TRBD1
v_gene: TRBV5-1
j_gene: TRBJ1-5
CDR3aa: ASSLGGQNQPQH

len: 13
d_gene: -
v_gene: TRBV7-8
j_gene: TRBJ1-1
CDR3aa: ASSLQAALNTEAF

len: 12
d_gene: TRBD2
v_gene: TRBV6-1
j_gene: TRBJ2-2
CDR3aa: ASRGLANTGELF

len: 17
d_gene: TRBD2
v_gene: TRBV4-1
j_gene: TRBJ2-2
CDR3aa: ASSPYRTSGGGNTGELF

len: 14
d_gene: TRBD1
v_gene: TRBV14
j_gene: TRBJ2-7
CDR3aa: ASSHLGQGASYEQY

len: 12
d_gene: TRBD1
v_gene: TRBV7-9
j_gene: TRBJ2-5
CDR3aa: ASSETGPQETQY

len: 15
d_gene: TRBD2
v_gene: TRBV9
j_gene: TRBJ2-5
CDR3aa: ASSGGTSGGPQETQY

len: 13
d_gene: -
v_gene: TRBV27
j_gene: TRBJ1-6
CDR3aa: ASTLCQGCNSPLH

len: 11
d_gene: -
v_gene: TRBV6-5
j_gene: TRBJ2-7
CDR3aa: ASSGSSPYEQY